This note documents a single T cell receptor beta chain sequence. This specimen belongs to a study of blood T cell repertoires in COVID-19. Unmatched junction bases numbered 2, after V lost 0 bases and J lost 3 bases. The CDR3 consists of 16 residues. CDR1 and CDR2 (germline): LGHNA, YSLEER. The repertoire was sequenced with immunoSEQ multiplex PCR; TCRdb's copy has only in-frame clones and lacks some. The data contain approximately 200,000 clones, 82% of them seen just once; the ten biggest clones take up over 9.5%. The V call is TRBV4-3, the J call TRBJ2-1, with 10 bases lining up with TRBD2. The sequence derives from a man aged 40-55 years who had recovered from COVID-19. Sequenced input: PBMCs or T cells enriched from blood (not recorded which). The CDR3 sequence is CASSQELAGNYNEQFF. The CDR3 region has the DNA TGCGCCAGCAGCCAAGAACTAGCGGGAAACTACAATGAGCAGTTCTTC.